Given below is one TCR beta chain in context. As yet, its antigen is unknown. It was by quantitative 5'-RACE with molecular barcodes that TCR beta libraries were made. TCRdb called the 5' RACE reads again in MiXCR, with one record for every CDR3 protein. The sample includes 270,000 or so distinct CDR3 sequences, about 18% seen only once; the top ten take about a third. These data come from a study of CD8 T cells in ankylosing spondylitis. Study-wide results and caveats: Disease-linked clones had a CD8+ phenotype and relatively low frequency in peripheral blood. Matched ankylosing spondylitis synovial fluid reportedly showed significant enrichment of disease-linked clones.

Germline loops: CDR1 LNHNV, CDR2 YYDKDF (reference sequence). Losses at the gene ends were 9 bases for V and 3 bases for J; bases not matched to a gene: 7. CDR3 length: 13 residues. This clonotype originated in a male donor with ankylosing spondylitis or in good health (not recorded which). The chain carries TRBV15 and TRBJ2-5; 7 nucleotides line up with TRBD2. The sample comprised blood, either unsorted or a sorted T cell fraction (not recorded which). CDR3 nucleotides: TGTGCCACTAATCTTGGGGGGGAAGAGACCCAGTACTTC. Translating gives CATNLGGEETQYF.